This T cell receptor beta chain was retrieved from a study of blood T cell repertoires in COVID-19. J lost 3 bases, V lost 7 bases, and 8 bases had no gene match. From germline, CDR1 is SQVTM and CDR2 ANQGSEA. The CDR3 is 13 residues long. Libraries were prepared by immunoSEQ multiplex PCR; TCRdb keeps only in-frame clonotypes and omits some of them. The table records over 75,000 clones, roughly 84% of them present only once. The source material was peripheral blood. V is TRBV29-1 and J is TRBJ1-1; 7 bases line up with TRBD1. The sequence derives from a woman in her fifties or sixties with acute or convalescent COVID-19. CDR3 in DNA: TGCAGCGCCACCGGACAGGTGGACACTGAAGCTTTCTTT. Translated: CSATGQVDTEAFF. Complete variable domain (other parts from reference TRBV29-1 and TRBJ1-1): SAVISQKPSRDICQRGTSLTIQCQVDSQVTMMFWYRQQPGQSLTLIATANQGSEATYESGFVIDKFPISRPNLTFSTLTVSNMSPEDSSIYLCSATGQVDTEAFFGQGTRLTVV.